In this sample, the clone carrying this T cell receptor beta chain turned up a few times. Its antigen is undetermined. cDNA synthesis used the whole RNA isolate, giving expressed TCRB sequences. Assay used: immunoSEQ multiplex PCR; TCRdb lists only in-frame clones, some missing. The repertoire includes some 360,000 clones, 8% to 10% of them detected once, and 0.55% to 0.75% sits in the top ten. Every single donor gave one heparinised blood draw, and these averaged around 110 mL. By way of CD45RO/CCR7/CD25/CD127/CD95/CD27, the CD4+ regulatory, stem cell-like memory, central memory and naive cells were sorted. Purity exceeded 98% in all sorted populations. The data belong to a study of beta chain features in type 1 diabetes. Study conclusions and caveats: Possible PCR preference for shorter templates applied equally to patients and controls. In all four CD4+ subsets, TCRB CDR3 length was significantly, moderately reduced in type 1 diabetes.

CDR1 is LGHNA and CDR2 is YNFKEQ in the germline V gene. The V segment lost 8 bases and the J segment 5 bases; nucleotides outside the gene matches: 12. The CDR3 contains 15 residues. The TCR sequence derives from a man aged 30-40 years with type 1 diabetes. Sequencing was carried out using central memory CD4+ T cells from blood. The chain is built from TRBV4-2 and TRBJ2-5, with 9 bases matching TRBD2. CDR3 sequence reads: CASRLTAGGGETQYF. CDR3 sequence (DNA): TGTGCCAGCCGGCTAACGGCGGGAGGGGGGGAGACCCAGTACTTC.